This TCR beta chain emerged from a study of radiotherapy plus CTLA-4 blockade in lung cancer (dated by TCRdb to 2016 to 2019). For the study in its entirety: Among the enrolled patients, about 19% had an objective response, and 25% to 40% reached disease control. What the authors observed across the whole study: Early dynamic changes in blood T cell clones, together with increased serum interferon-beta after radiation, were reported as the strongest predictors of response. After treatment with radiotherapy and ipilimumab, TCR clones that came from tumors expanded in the peripheral blood.

The study evaluated CTLA-4 blockade (ipilimumab) given together with focal radiation therapy in patients who had chemo-refractory metastatic non-small-cell lung cancer. In the case of this clone: Its antigen is currently not known. Base qualities are not at hand, and no much larger clone is one base apart.

The germline V gene (reference sequence) specifies LNHDA as CDR1 and SQIVND as CDR2. V and J are truncated by 6 bases and 4 bases respectively, leaving an intervening sequence of 19 bases. The CDR3 sequence holds 15 residues, the cysteine and phenylalanine included. Here the CDR3 DNA is all that survives: 45 bases in frame from base 1. Libraries were built with the immunoSEQ multiplex PCR assay. What TCRdb holds here is the immuneACCESS table cut down to in-frame rearrangements. Part of the clones is not present; checked against another copy, under half of the missing clones reflect an unresolved V gene, and the others are unexplained. Counted in this sample were around 110,000 clones; roughly 86% of them appeared once. 3% to 4% of the sample is in the top ten clones.

The sequence links TRBV19 to TRBJ2-7; the D gene lacks a confident call. The sequences come from peripheral blood, collected from a patient treated with radiotherapy plus ipilimumab. This TCR was recovered from a human donor with non-small cell lung cancer that progressed on radiotherapy plus ipilimumab. Some clones in this sample may be carry-over from other donors' samples. CDR3 protein: CASSLNRPDTYEQYF. The DNA sequence is given as TGTGCCAGTAGCCTGAATCGACCCGATACATACGAGCAGTACTTC.